This T cell receptor (beta chain) was captured in a study of cytomegalovirus exposure and HLA in healthy donors. The ends were cut back, 7 bases at V and 6 bases at J, with 10 bases in the middle. The CDR3 sequence is 13 residues long. Germline V lookup: CDR1 MNHEY, CDR2 SMNVEV (reference sequence). This clone appeared a single time. Its target is not known. General study findings and limits: A previous analysis found most TCR beta V segments productive roughly 87% or roughly 30% of the time.

PCR employed 60 Vbeta and 13 Jbeta primers. Some clones are missing from TCRdb's copy, which holds only in-frame ones; the method was immunoSEQ multiplex PCR. This sample yields roughly 190,000 clones, of which around 83% are seen a single time; roughly 0.73% belongs to the top ten. This clonotype was obtained from a woman aged 18 to 35 in good health and CMV-seronegative. V is TRBV27 and J is TRBJ1-6; unclear D gene. Sequencing input: PBMCs. CDR3 sequence reads: CASKPGINSPLHF. CDR3 nucleotides: TGTGCCAGCAAACCTGGCATTAATTCACCCCTCCACTTT.